These 21 T cell receptor beta chains were all obtained from the same sample, sequenced in a study of T cells in narcolepsy. Assay used: immunoSEQ multiplex PCR; TCRdb lists only in-frame clones, some missing. This sample has tens of thousands of clones, with roughly four fifths found just once. What was sequenced was CD45RA- memory CD4+ T cells from PBMCs. Source of these receptors: a human donor with narcolepsy.

The CDR3 protein is CASRPAGSMNTEAFF. The CDR3, as DNA: TGTGCCAGCAGGCCGGCCGGGAGCATGAACACTGAAGCTTTCTTT. V usage is TRBV7-2 and J usage is TRBJ1-1; D is ambiguous. CDR3 size: 15 residues. Germline V lookup: CDR1 SGHTA, CDR2 FQGNSA. Trimming removed 6 bases at V and 0 bases at J, with 14 bases between.

V and J are TRBV19 and TRBJ1-3; 8 bases match TRBD1. Germline lookup yields CDR1 LNHDA and CDR2 SQIVND (reference sequence). The CDR3 is 16 residues long. The J segment lost 1 base and the V segment lost 7 bases, leaving 9 bases of the junction unmatched. CDR3 sequence: CASNPDRAASGNTIYF. As DNA, the CDR3 is TGTGCCAGTAACCCGGACAGGGCGGCTTCTGGAAACACCATATATTTT. The full variable domain, its missing parts supplied by reference TRBV19 and TRBJ1-3, is DGGITQSPKYLFRKEGQNVTLSCEQNLNHDAMYWYRQDPGQGLRLIYYSQIVNDFQKGDIAEGYSVSREKKESFPLTVTSAQKNPTAFYLCASNPDRAASGNTIYFGEGSWLTVV.

V gene TRBV15 combines with J gene TRBJ2-5, with a weak D call TRBD2 (5 bases). Germline V CDR1 and CDR2: LNHNV, YYDKDF (reference sequence). The V gene lost 0 bases and the J gene lost 3 bases, with 11 bases spanning the gap. The CDR3 contains 15 residues. CDR3 bases: TGTGCCACCAGCAGAGATCGGGGAAGGGAAGAGACCCAGTACTTC. Protein sequence: CATSRDRGREETQYF.

The gene calls are TRBV30 and TRBJ2-5, with 8 positions matching TRBD1. The CDR3 is made up of 17 amino acids. CDR1 is GTSNPN and CDR2 is SVGIG in the germline V gene (reference sequence). V shed 3 bases and J 5 bases; nucleotides not matched to a gene: 17. In nucleotides, the CDR3 is TGTGCCTGGAGCCCAGGGGGCATCACCCTCAAAGGGGAGACCCAGTACTTC. Residues: CAWSPGGITLKGETQYF. The whole variable domain, filled in from reference TRBV30 and TRBJ2-5, reads SQTIHQWPATLVQPVGSPLSLECTVEGTSNPNLYWYRQAAGRGLQLLFYSVGIGQISSEVPQNLSASRPQDRQFILSSKKLLLSDSGFYLCAWSPGGITLKGETQYFGPGTRLLVL.

The rearrangement uses TRBV6-5 and TRBJ1-1; 10 bases align to TRBD1. The CDR3 length is 12 residues. With V trimmed by 8 bases and J by 4 bases, 1 base remained unmatched. Germline V gene data show CDR1 as MNHEY and CDR2 as SVGAGI. The DNA of the CDR3 is TGTGCCAGCCGGGACAGGGGCACTGAAGCTTTCTTT. Translated: CASRDRGTEAFF.

The rearrangement joins TRBV9 to TRBJ2-1; 9 nucleotides match TRBD2. V shed 4 bases and J 7 bases; nucleotides not matched to a gene: 9. The CDR3 extends over 15 amino acids. The V gene's germline CDR1 is SGDLS and CDR2 YYNGEE. The CDR3 reads CASSPRTSVGNEQFF. CDR3 DNA sequence: TGTGCCAGCAGCCCGCGGACTAGCGTTGGAAATGAGCAGTTCTTC.

The chain is built from TRBV7-9 and TRBJ2-1; TRBD1 might be the D (6 bases). This CDR3 has 15 residues. Between the trimmed V and J ends, which lost 0 bases and 4 bases, there was a span of 10 bases. Looked up from germline, CDR1 is SEHNR and CDR2 is FQNEAQ (reference sequence). CDR3 in amino acids: CASSLARTAYNEQFF. CDR3 nucleotides: TGTGCCAGCAGCTTAGCGAGGACAGCGTACAATGAGCAGTTCTTC.

The V and J genes are TRBV25-1 and TRBJ1-5; 7 positions agree with TRBD1. V lost 6 bases, J lost 6 bases, and 8 bases stayed unmatched. CDR3 size: 14 residues. Germline loops: CDR1 MGHDK, CDR2 SYGVNS. This CDR3 reads CASSQTGFGQPQHF. CDR3 DNA sequence: TGTGCCAGCAGCCAGACAGGGTTTGGTCAGCCCCAGCATTTT. The full variable domain, its missing parts supplied by reference TRBV25-1 and TRBJ1-5, is EADIYQTPRYLVIGTGKKITLECSQTMGHDKMYWYQQDPGMELHLIHYSYGVNSTEKGDLSSESTVSRIRTEHFPLTLESARPSHTSQYLCASSQTGFGQPQHFGDGTRLSIL.

This rearrangement joins TRBV6-6 to TRBJ1-5, with D possibly TRBD1 on 5 matching bases. Trimming left V 5 bases short and J 2 bases short, with 16 bases between. Germline V lookup: CDR1 MNHNY, CDR2 SVGAGI (reference sequence). The CDR3 consists of 16 residues. CDR3 residues: CASSPLPDRGNQPQHF. In DNA, the CDR3 is TGTGCCAGCAGTCCCCTTCCCGACAGAGGCAATCAGCCCCAGCATTTT.

The V gene is TRBV6-1, the J gene TRBJ1-3; D gene uncertain. The ends were cut back, 7 bases at V and 8 bases at J, with 12 bases in the middle. This CDR3 contains 12 residues. Germline CDR1 MNHNS, CDR2 SASEGT. In DNA form, the CDR3 reads TGTGCCAGCACGAGTAGGGTGGACACCATATATTTT. Protein: CASTSRVDTIYF.

V usage is TRBV29-1 and J usage is TRBJ2-7; 8 positions agree with TRBD1. With V trimmed by 3 bases and J by 10 bases, 5 bases remained unmatched. The V gene's germline CDR1 is SQVTM and CDR2 ANQGSEA. The CDR3 spans 11 residues. CDR3 amino acids: CSVDLDRGQYF. CDR3 DNA: TGCAGCGTTGACCTTGACAGGGGCCAGTACTTC.

The rearrangement links TRBV7-2 to TRBJ2-5; TRBD2 aligns across 11 bases. V lost 6 bases, J lost 0 bases, and 12 bases stayed unmatched. Germline V CDR1 and CDR2: SGHTA, FQGNSA. CDR3 length: 18 residues. The CDR3 here is CASSSTSGGATHQETQYF. The CDR3, as DNA: TGTGCCAGCAGTTCTACTAGCGGGGGAGCAACCCACCAAGAGACCCAGTACTTC.

The chain recombines TRBV6-4 with TRBJ1-5; possible D gene TRBD1, 5 bases. CDR3 length: 16 residues. Between the trimmed V and J ends, which lost 5 bases and 4 bases, there was a span of 18 bases. From germline, CDR1 is MRHNA and CDR2 SNTAGT. The chain's CDR3 is CASSLGGLGTNQPQHF. CDR3 nucleotides: TGTGCCAGCAGTCTGGGGGGACTAGGAACAAATCAGCCCCAGCATTTT.

The chain couples TRBV11-2 to TRBJ1-4; tentative D call: TRBD1 (6 bases). This CDR3 has 15 amino acids. The germline V gene has CDR1 SGHAT and CDR2 FQNNGV. V shed 0 bases and J shed 7 bases, with 12 bases lying between them. In DNA form, the CDR3 reads TGTGCCAGCAGCTTAGAAAGGGGGACGGGTGAAAAACTGTTTTTT. The encoded protein is CASSLERGTGEKLFF. The full variable domain, its missing parts supplied by reference TRBV11-2 and TRBJ1-4, is EAGVAQSPRYKIIEKRQSVAFWCNPISGHATLYWYQQILGQGPKLLIQFQNNGVVDDSQLPKDRFSAERLKGVDSTLKIQPAKLEDSAVYLCASSLERGTGEKLFFGSGTQLSVL.

V gene TRBV4-1 combines with J gene TRBJ1-2; D ambiguous. Germline values: CDR1 MGHRA, CDR2 YSYEKL. Trimming took 3 bases from V and 5 from J, leaving 16 bases between them. CDR3 length: 15 residues. CDR3 nucleotide sequence: TGCGCCAGCAGCCAGCCCGACACCTTTTCTTATGGCTACACCTTC. This gives the protein CASSQPDTFSYGYTF.

The genes are TRBV4-1 and TRBJ1-1, with 7 bases that match TRBD1. J gave up 7 bases and V 5 bases, and 7 bases lay outside the gene matches. The CDR3 has 13 residues. The germline CDR1 and CDR2 sequences are MGHRA and YSYEKL. The CDR3 here is CASSYDRELEAFF. The CDR3 bases are TGCGCCAGCAGCTATGACAGGGAGCTTGAAGCTTTCTTT.

The rearrangement links TRBV21-1 to TRBJ2-1; the table's D call, TRBD2, was not checked against the DNA. TRBV21-1 is tagged as a pseudogene. CDR3 length equals 15 residues. This chain's CDR3 is CASSNRGGHYNEQFF. As DNA, the CDR3 is TGTGCCAGCAGCAACCGGGGGGGCCACTACAATGAGCAGTTCTTC.

The V call is TRBV5-6, the J call TRBJ2-5; perhaps TRBD2 as D (6 bases). The CDR3 covers 18 residues. V was shortened by 4 bases and J by 4 bases, with 26 bases between the two germline ends. Germline V gene data show CDR1 as SGHDT and CDR2 as YYEEEE. CDR3: CASSRIGVGTAGGETQYF. The DNA of the CDR3 is TGTGCCAGCAGCCGCATTGGTGTAGGGACTGCGGGTGGAGAGACCCAGTACTTC.

The chain has TRBV7-2 and TRBJ1-1; 7 bases are shared with TRBD1. V shed 5 bases, J shed 8 bases, and the junction held 11 bases outside the gene matches. Germline V lookup: CDR1 SGHTA, CDR2 FQGNSA. The CDR3 extends over 14 amino acids. This chain's CDR3 is CASSPTGKSSEAFF. DNA of the CDR3: TGTGCCAGCAGCCCGACAGGGAAGTCTTCCGAAGCTTTCTTT.

V usage is TRBV19 and J usage is TRBJ2-7; 8 bases align to TRBD1. The CDR3 has 15 amino acids. Germline values: CDR1 LNHDA, CDR2 SQIVND (reference sequence). Losses at the gene ends were 3 bases for V and 1 base for J; bases not matched to a gene: 5. The CDR3 reads CASSMGRQGSYEQYF. CDR3 in DNA: TGTGCCAGTAGTATGGGGCGACAGGGGTCCTACGAGCAGTACTTC. The full variable domain, its missing parts supplied by reference TRBV19 and TRBJ2-7, is DGGITQSPKYLFRKEGQNVTLSCEQNLNHDAMYWYRQDPGQGLRLIYYSQIVNDFQKGDIAEGYSVSREKKESFPLTVTSAQKNPTAFYLCASSMGRQGSYEQYFGPGTRLTVT.

The V gene is TRBV7-2, the J gene TRBJ1-2; TRBD1 aligns across 8 bases. The CDR3 has 14 residues. Germline-derived CDR1 and CDR2 are SGHTA and FQGNSA. Germline trimming cut 1 base from V and 2 bases from J; bases unmatched to any gene: 0. This CDR3 reads CASSLGQGNYGYTF. The CDR3 coding sequence is TGTGCCAGCAGCTTAGGACAGGGGAACTATGGCTACACCTTC.